One sample yielded the 8 T cell receptor beta chains listed below, sequenced in a study of blood T cell repertoires in COVID-19. Measured with immunoSEQ multiplex PCR; TCRdb has only the in-frame clones, and not every one. This sample has over 200,000 clones, with approximately 84% found just once. The sequencing input was peripheral blood. The source is a man aged 45-65 years with COVID-19, enrolled during active disease.

The table lists this clone with a count of one. This sequence joins TRBV5-5 and TRBJ2-1; D unclear. Germline CDR1 SGHKS, CDR2 YYEKEE (reference sequence). V lost 0 bases, J lost 3 bases, and 10 bases lay in between. The length of the CDR3 is 15 residues. CDR3 residues: CASSLGLGVYNEQFF. CDR3 bases: TGTGCCAGCAGCTTGGGGCTAGGAGTCTACAATGAGCAGTTCTTC.

There are a few counts of this clone. This chain links TRBV5-8 with TRBJ2-7; TRBD1 is a possible D gene (6 bases). The CDR3 extends over 12 amino acids. Trimming pared 6 bases from V and 5 bases from J, leaving 12 bases between. The germline V gene has CDR1 SGHTS and CDR2 YDEGEE. This chain's CDR3 is CASTSDRNEQYF. CDR3 coding DNA: TGTGCCAGCACCTCGGACAGAAACGAGCAGTACTTC.

The CDR3 loop reads CASSRPGQGGNEQFF. For the CDR3, the DNA is TGTGCCAGCAGTCGTCCGGGACAGGGTGGGAATGAGCAGTTCTTC. The rearrangement joins TRBV6-2 or TRBV6-3 to TRBJ2-1; 9 nucleotides line up with TRBD1. The CDR3 is made up of 15 amino acids. Germline V lookup: CDR1 MNHEY, CDR2 SVGEGT. J was trimmed by 7 bases and V by 5 bases; bases with no gene match: 9.

The chain has TRBV7-3 and TRBJ2-5; tentatively, D is TRBD2 (5 bases). Germline CDR1 SGHTA, CDR2 FQGTGA. The V end lost 5 bases, the J end lost 1 base, and 14 bases lay between the germline ends. The CDR3 contains 15 residues. CDR3 in amino acids: CASSPGSGIQETQYF. The CDR3 DNA is TGTGCCAGCAGCCCCGGGTCGGGGATCCAAGAGACCCAGTACTTC.

V usage is TRBV2 and J usage is TRBJ1-2; 8 nucleotides align to TRBD1. The CDR3 loop spans 14 amino acids. The V gene end was trimmed by 1 base and the J gene end by 7 bases; junction bases not matched to a gene: 5. Looked up from germline, CDR1 is SNHLY and CDR2 is FYNNEI. CDR3 protein: CASSEGRGLGGYTF. For the CDR3, the DNA is TGTGCCAGCAGTGAAGGCAGGGGGCTCGGTGGCTACACCTTC.

This clone was recorded a few times. The V and J genes are TRBV10-1 and TRBJ1-1; D is possibly TRBD1 (5 bases). Trimming shortened V by 0 bases and J by 11 bases, and 13 bases separated the two germline ends. This CDR3 has 13 amino acids. Germline loops: CDR1 WNHNN, CDR2 SYGVQD (reference sequence). CDR3 coding DNA: TGCGCCAGCAGTGAGTCGTGGGGCGCCCAGGCTTTCTTT. It is translated as CASSESWGAQAFF.

This clone came up a few times. DNA for the CDR3: TGTGCCAGTAGTATAGGTGGTAGCGGGAACACCGGGGAGCTGTTTTTT. Protein product: CASSIGGSGNTGELFF. The V gene is TRBV19, the J gene TRBJ2-2; TRBD2 might be the D (6 bases). Germline CDR1 is LNHDA and CDR2 is SQIVND (reference sequence). V lost 1 base, J lost 1 base, and 10 bases lay in between. The CDR3 has 16 amino acids.

This chain connects TRBV2 to TRBJ1-2; tentative D call: TRBD1 (5 bases). V shed 8 bases and J shed 4 bases, with 23 bases lying between them. The germline V gene has CDR1 SNHLY and CDR2 FYNNEI. The CDR3 has 16 amino acids. In DNA form, the CDR3 reads TGTGCCAGCCGGGCCAAAGGGGTTTTTCCCCTCTATGGCTACACCTTC. This gives the protein CASRAKGVFPLYGYTF.